Each of the 9 T cell receptor beta chains below was sequenced from the same sample in a study of Graves' ophthalmopathy and Graves' hyperthyroidism. Amplified TCR beta CDR3 regions were obtained using RNA transcripts as template. The library came from an HTBI-primed first-round RT-PCR and a second-round multiplex PCR. TCRdb reprocessed the multiplex PCR reads via MiXCR and lists one record per CDR3 protein. Of 300,000 to 400,000 distinct CDR3 sequences listed, approximately 18% were seen once; the top ten hold 2.4%. The sequenced material came from peripheral blood. The receptors were sampled from an adult woman with stable Graves' hyperthyroidism.

This clonotype has a count of ten or more. V usage is TRBV20-1 and J usage is TRBJ2-5, with D perhaps TRBD1 (6 bases). The ends were cut back, 6 bases at V and 1 base at J, with 9 bases in the middle. This CDR3 region has 12 residues. CDR1 DFQATT and CDR2 SNEGSKA come from the germline V gene (reference sequence). CDR3 bases: TGCAGTGCAAAGACAGGCCAAGAGACCCAGTACTTC. Translation gives CSAKTGQETQYF.

This clonotype was counted ten times or more. The genes are TRBV20-1 and TRBJ2-7, with TRBD2 matching 11 bases. Germline lookup yields CDR1 DFQATT and CDR2 SNEGSKA (reference sequence). V lost 5 bases, J lost 4 bases, and 7 bases stayed unmatched. The CDR3 covers 14 residues. CDR3 loop: CSAPGTSGRYEQYF. CDR3 coding DNA: TGCAGTGCTCCCGGGACTAGCGGCAGGTACGAGCAGTACTTC.

This clonotype appeared many times. This sequence joins TRBV20-1 and TRBJ1-6; D might be TRBD1 (5 bases). V shed 2 bases and J shed 10 bases, with 15 bases lying between them. The CDR3 contains 14 residues. Per the germline V gene, CDR1 is DFQATT and CDR2 is SNEGSKA (reference sequence). This chain's CDR3 is CSARTGQGYSPLHF. CDR3 DNA sequence: TGCAGTGCTAGAACTGGTCAGGGATACTCACCCCTCCACTTT.

This clonotype was detected many times. The rearrangement links TRBV10-3 to TRBJ2-7, with 8 bases that match TRBD2. J lost 2 bases, V lost 5 bases, and 5 bases had no gene match. Germline-derived CDR1 and CDR2 are ENHRY and SYGVKD. The CDR3 runs 14 residues. The CDR3 reads CAISSSGGAYEQYF. The CDR3 DNA reads TGTGCCATCAGTAGCTCGGGGGGGGCCTACGAGCAGTACTTC.

This clonotype was found many times. This chain links TRBV7-2 with TRBJ2-7; TRBD2 matches 7 bases. V gave up 1 base and J gave up 5 bases; unmatched junction bases: 5. CDR3 length: 14 amino acids. Germline assignment: CDR1 SGHTA and CDR2 FQGNSA. CDR3 in DNA: TGTGCCAGCAGCTTAGGGGGGGGAGTCAACGAGCAGTACTTC. This gives the protein CASSLGGGVNEQYF.

The V and J genes are TRBV29-1 and TRBJ2-5; no clear D. Trimming stripped 1 base from V and 4 bases from J, with 1 base between. The V gene's germline CDR1 is SQVTM and CDR2 ANQGSEA. The CDR3 runs 10 residues. For the CDR3, the DNA is TGCAGCGTTGAAGGAGAGACCCAGTACTTC. This codes for CSVEGETQYF. The whole variable domain, remainder taken from reference TRBV29-1 and TRBJ2-5, is SAVISQKPSRDICQRGTSLTIQCQVDSQVTMMFWYRQQPGQSLTLIATANQGSEATYESGFVIDKFPISRPNLTFSTLTVSNMSPEDSSIYLCSVEGETQYFGPGTRLLVL.

This clonotype appeared a few times. The chain recombines TRBV20-1 with TRBJ2-7, with TRBD1 matching 7 bases. Trimming at V came to 6 bases and at J to 0 bases, leaving 11 bases not matched to a gene. The CDR3 covers 15 residues. CDR1 is DFQATT, CDR2 SNEGSKA, per germline (reference sequence). For the CDR3, the DNA is TGCAGTGCCGTCCCAGTTACAGGGGCCTCCTACGAGCAGTACTTC. It encodes CSAVPVTGASYEQYF.

This clonotype was counted at least ten times. The chain links TRBV28 to TRBJ2-7; D is undetermined. This CDR3 contains 20 residues. Trimming removed 0 bases from V and 0 bases from J, with 24 bases in between. The germline V gene encodes CDR1 MDHEN and CDR2 SYDVKM. The CDR3 sequence is CASSLCMFLGSSCLSYEQYF. In DNA, the CDR3 is TGTGCCAGCAGTTTATGCATGTTTCTAGGTAGTTCCTGCCTCTCCTACGAGCAGTACTTC.

The chain employs TRBV11-1 and TRBJ2-7, with a possible D match to TRBD2 (6 bases). The length of the CDR3 is 19 residues. The V end was cut by 5 bases, the J end by 3 bases, with 29 bases between. Germline loops: CDR1 SGHAT, CDR2 FQDESV (reference sequence). The CDR3 here is CASSPKNPLKGGWGYEQYF. Here the CDR3 DNA reads TGTGCCAGCAGCCCAAAGAACCCACTTAAGGGAGGATGGGGCTACGAGCAGTACTTC.